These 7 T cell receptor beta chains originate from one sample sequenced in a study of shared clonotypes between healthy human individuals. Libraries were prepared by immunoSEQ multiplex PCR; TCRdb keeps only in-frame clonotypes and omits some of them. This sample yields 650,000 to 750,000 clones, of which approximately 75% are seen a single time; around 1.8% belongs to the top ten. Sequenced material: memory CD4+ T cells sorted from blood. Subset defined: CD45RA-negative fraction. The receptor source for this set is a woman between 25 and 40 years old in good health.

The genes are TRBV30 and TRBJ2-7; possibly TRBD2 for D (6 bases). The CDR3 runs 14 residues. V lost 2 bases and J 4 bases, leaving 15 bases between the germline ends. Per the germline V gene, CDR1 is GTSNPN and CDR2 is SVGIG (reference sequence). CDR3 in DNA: TGTGCCTGGAGTCGTGGGCACGGAGGGTACGAGCAGTACTTC. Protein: CAWSRGHGGYEQYF.

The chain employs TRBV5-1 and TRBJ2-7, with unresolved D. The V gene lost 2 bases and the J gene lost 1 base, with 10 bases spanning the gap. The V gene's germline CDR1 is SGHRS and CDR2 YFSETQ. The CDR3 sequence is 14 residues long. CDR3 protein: CASSLPDVSYEQYF. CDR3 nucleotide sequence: TGCGCCAGCAGCTTACCCGACGTTTCCTACGAGCAGTACTTC.

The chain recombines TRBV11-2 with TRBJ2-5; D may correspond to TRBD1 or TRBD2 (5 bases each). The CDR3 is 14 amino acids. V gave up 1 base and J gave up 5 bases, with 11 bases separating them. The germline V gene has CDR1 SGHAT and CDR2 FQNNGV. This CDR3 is CASSLARGTETQYF. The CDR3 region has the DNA TGTGCCAGCAGCTTAGCGAGGGGCACGGAGACCCAGTACTTC.

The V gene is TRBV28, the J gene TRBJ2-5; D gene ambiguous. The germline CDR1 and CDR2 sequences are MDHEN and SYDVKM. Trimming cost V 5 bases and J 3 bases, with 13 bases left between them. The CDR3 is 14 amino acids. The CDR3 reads CASSPGRVKETQYF. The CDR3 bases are TGTGCCAGCAGTCCTGGACGAGTAAAAGAGACCCAGTACTTC. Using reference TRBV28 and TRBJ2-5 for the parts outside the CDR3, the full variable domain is DVKVTQSSRYLVKRTGEKVFLECVQDMDHENMFWYRQDPGLGLRLIYFSYDVKMKEKGDIPEGYSVSREKKERFSLILESASTNQTSMYLCASSPGRVKETQYFGPGTRLLVL.

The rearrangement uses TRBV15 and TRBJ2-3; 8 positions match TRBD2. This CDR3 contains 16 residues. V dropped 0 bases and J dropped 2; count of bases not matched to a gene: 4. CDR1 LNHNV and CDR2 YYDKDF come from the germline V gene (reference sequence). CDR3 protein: CATSREAGGNTDTQYF. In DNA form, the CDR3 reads TGTGCCACCAGCAGAGAGGCGGGGGGTAACACAGATACGCAGTATTTT.

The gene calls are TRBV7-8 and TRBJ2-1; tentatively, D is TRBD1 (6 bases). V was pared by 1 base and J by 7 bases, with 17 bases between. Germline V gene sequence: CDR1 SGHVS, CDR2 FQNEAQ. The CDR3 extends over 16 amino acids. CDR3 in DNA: TGTGCCAGCAGCTTAGTGTCCCGGGACAAAAGAAATGAGCAGTTCTTC. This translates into CASSLVSRDKRNEQFF.

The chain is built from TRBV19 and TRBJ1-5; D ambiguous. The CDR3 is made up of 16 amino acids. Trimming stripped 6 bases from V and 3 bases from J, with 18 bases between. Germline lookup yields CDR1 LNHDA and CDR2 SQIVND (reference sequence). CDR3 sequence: CASRGSIGRPNQPQHF. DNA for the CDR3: TGTGCCAGTAGGGGGAGTATAGGACGCCCCAATCAGCCCCAGCATTTT.